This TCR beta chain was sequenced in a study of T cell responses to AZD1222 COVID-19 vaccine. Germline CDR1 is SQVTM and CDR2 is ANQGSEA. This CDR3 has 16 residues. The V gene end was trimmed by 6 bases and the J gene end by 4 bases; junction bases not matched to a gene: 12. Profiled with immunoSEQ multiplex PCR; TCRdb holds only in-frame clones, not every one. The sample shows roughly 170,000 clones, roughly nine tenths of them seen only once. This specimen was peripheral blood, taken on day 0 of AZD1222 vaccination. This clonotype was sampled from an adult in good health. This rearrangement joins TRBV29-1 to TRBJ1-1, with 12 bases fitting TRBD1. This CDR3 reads CSVAGTGGYVGTEAFF. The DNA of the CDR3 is TGCAGCGTGGCCGGGACAGGGGGCTATGTGGGCACTGAAGCTTTCTTT.